These 24 T cell receptor beta chains were all obtained from the same sample, sequenced in a study of OX40 agonist ivuxolimab in advanced cancers. Libraries were made using the immunoSEQ multiplex PCR assay. Sourced from immuneACCESS, this table was stored by TCRdb with only in-frame sequences that have V and J called. A share of the clones is absent; for the studies checked, an unresolved V gene accounts for under half, and the remainder has no known explanation. The sample table shows 95,000 or so clones, and roughly 88% are seen once. The ten largest clones capture roughly 3.8% of the sample. The sample was CD4+ or CD8+ T cells sorted from blood, taken in a trial of the OX40 agonist ivuxolimab. The receptors shown here come from an adult with an advanced solid tumor such as melanoma, head and neck, liver or kidney cancer.

The chain links TRBV11-3 to TRBJ2-2, with D unclear. Deletions cut 0 bases from V and 6 bases from J, with 5 bases between. Germline loops: CDR1 SGHNT, CDR2 YENEEA. This CDR3 contains 13 residues. CDR3 in amino acids: CASSLEMAGELFF. The CDR3 DNA reads as TGTGCCAGCAGCTTAGAAATGGCCGGGGAGCTGTTTTTT. Based on the CDR3 plus reference TRBV11-3 and TRBJ2-2, the full variable domain is EAGVVQSPRYKIIEKKQPVAFWCNPISGHNTLYWYLQNLGQGPELLIRYENEEAVDDSQLPKDRFSAERLKGVDSTLKIQPAELGDSAVYLCASSLEMAGELFFGEGSRLTVL.

V gene TRBV25-1 combines with J gene TRBJ2-5; unclear D gene. The germline V and J ends were trimmed by 1 base and 1 base, with 13 bases remaining between them. There are 16 residues in the CDR3. Germline CDR1 is MGHDK and CDR2 is SYGVNS. The CDR3 DNA sequence: TGTGCCAGCAGTGAATTCGGCGGCGGATCCCAAGAGACCCAGTACTTC. Its protein is CASSEFGGGSQETQYF.

The chain recombines TRBV4-1 with TRBJ2-7, with D tentatively TRBD1 (6 bases). Germline V gene sequence: CDR1 MGHRA, CDR2 YSYEKL. V was pared by 1 base and J by 5 bases, with 15 bases between. This CDR3 spans 15 amino acids. The CDR3 loop is CASSQAYRVQHEQYF. CDR3 sequence (DNA): TGCGCCAGCAGCCAAGCTTACAGGGTCCAGCACGAGCAGTACTTC.

V is TRBV6-6 and J is TRBJ2-1; TRBD1 aligns across 9 bases. This CDR3 has 15 amino acids. CDR1 is MNHNY and CDR2 is SVGAGI in the germline V gene (reference sequence). The trim removed 5 bases at V and 6 bases at J, leaving 8 bases unmatched. This chain's CDR3 is CASSGPGQGTNEQFF. CDR3 nucleotides: TGTGCCAGCAGTGGGCCGGGACAGGGTACCAATGAGCAGTTCTTC.

The chain has TRBV5-4 and TRBJ2-5; 7 nucleotides match TRBD2. The CDR3 totals 14 residues. Germline CDR1 and CDR2: SGHNT and YYREEE (reference sequence). Germline trimming cut 3 bases from V and 1 base from J; bases unmatched to any gene: 3. The CDR3 sequence: CASSSGTTQETQYF. In DNA, the CDR3 is TGTGCCAGCAGCTCGGGGACTACCCAAGAGACCCAGTACTTC.

This chain joins TRBV2 and TRBJ2-5; possible D gene TRBD2, 6 bases. The better agreement between TRBJ2-7 and the DNA end casts doubt on the J call. Germline V gene data show CDR1 as SNHLY and CDR2 as FYNNEI. The CDR3 runs 14 residues. The CDR3 coding sequence is TGTGCCAGCACTAGAGGCGGGGTCTCCTACGAGCAGTACTTC. It is translated as CASTRGGVSYEQYF.

The rearrangement uses TRBV7-9 and TRBJ2-5; 8 bases fit TRBD1. Germline V gives CDR1 SEHNR, CDR2 FQNEAQ (reference sequence). This CDR3 region has 13 residues. After removal of 5 bases from V and 5 bases from J, the junction contained 4 bases not matched to a gene. The chain's CDR3 is CASSPRDRETQYF. Written as DNA, the CDR3 is TGTGCCAGCAGCCCTCGGGACAGGGAGACCCAGTACTTC. Looking up the rest from reference TRBV7-9 and TRBJ2-5 gives the full variable domain: DTGVSQNPRHKITKRGQNVTFRCDPISEHNRLYWYRQTLGQGPEFLTYFQNEAQLEKSRLLSDRFSAERPKGSFSTLEIQRTEQGDSAMYLCASSPRDRETQYFGPGTRLLVL.

To note about this clone: Other DNA sequences in this sample translate to the same CDR3. The rearrangement links TRBV11-2 to TRBJ2-7; D not certain. This CDR3 spans 13 amino acids. Per the germline V gene, CDR1 is SGHAT and CDR2 is FQNNGV. V was pared by 5 bases and J by 0 bases, with 8 bases between. The CDR3 loop reads CASSPQVSYEQYF. CDR3 sequence (DNA): TGTGCCAGCAGCCCCCAGGTCTCCTACGAGCAGTACTTC.

V is TRBV4-2 and J is TRBJ2-1; the match to TRBD2 covers 13 bases. Germline lookup yields CDR1 LGHNA and CDR2 YNFKEQ. The V and J ends lost 3 bases and 8 bases, in that order; junction bases with no gene match: 4. The CDR3 covers 15 residues. The CDR3 sequence: CASSQALAGGYEQFF. CDR3 bases: TGTGCCAGCAGCCAGGCACTAGCGGGAGGGTATGAGCAGTTCTTC.

The chain links TRBV5-1 to TRBJ2-5, with 9 nucleotides matching TRBD1. The end of the DNA aligns better with TRBJ2-7, so the J call may be wrong. The CDR3 runs to 14 residues. CDR1 is SGHRS and CDR2 is YFSETQ in the germline V gene. CDR3 loop: CASSWGQGKDEQYF. The CDR3, as DNA: TGCGCCAGCAGTTGGGGACAGGGTAAAGACGAGCAGTACTTC.

V and J are TRBV19 and TRBJ1-1; 9 bases line up with TRBD1. Germline CDR1 is LNHDA and CDR2 is SQIVND (reference sequence). The CDR3 runs to 16 residues. Germline trimming cut 3 bases from V and 0 bases from J; bases unmatched to any gene: 5. CDR3 sequence: CASSIARDRVNTEAFF. The CDR3 nucleotides read TGTGCCAGTAGTATCGCCCGGGACAGGGTGAACACTGAAGCTTTCTTT.

The gene calls are TRBV5-6 and TRBJ2-5; D is undetermined. The J call may be mistaken, given a closer DNA end match to TRBJ2-7. The germline V gene has CDR1 SGHDT and CDR2 YYEEEE. The CDR3 covers 13 residues. The CDR3 nucleotides are TGTGCCAGCAGCTTAAGGGTCTCCTACGAGCAGTACTTC. Protein sequence: CASSLRVSYEQYF.

This clone was detected a few times. The chain employs TRBV6-1 and TRBJ1-2; maybe TRBD1 (6 bases). Germline V lookup: CDR1 MNHNS, CDR2 SASEGT. The CDR3 has 14 residues. The germline V and J ends were trimmed by 2 bases and 5 bases, with 12 bases remaining between them. CDR3 protein: CASSETGRSYGYTF. The CDR3 DNA follows: TGTGCCAGCAGTGAAACAGGGAGATCATATGGCTACACCTTC.

The chain employs TRBV5-1 and TRBJ2-1, with a tentative D call TRBD2 (6 bases). Germline assignment: CDR1 SGHRS and CDR2 YFSETQ. V was trimmed by 4 bases and J by 4 bases, leaving 9 bases between them. CDR3 length equals 13 residues. As DNA, the CDR3 is TGCGCCAGCAGCCAGGCGGGATACAATGAGCAGTTCTTC. It is translated as CASSQAGYNEQFF. Full variable domain (outside the CDR3, taken from reference TRBV5-1 and TRBJ2-1): KAGVTQTPRYLIKTRGQQVTLSCSPISGHRSVSWYQQTPGQGLQFLFEYFSETQRNKGNFPGRFSGRQFSNSRSEMNVSTLELGDSALYLCASSQAGYNEQFFGPGTRLTVL.

A single count supports this clone. The J gene is TRBJ2-1, the V gene TRBV13; 11 bases line up with TRBD2. The CDR3 covers 17 residues. Germline V CDR1 and CDR2: PRHDT, FYEKMQ (reference sequence). J lost 8 bases, V lost 5 bases, and 14 bases had no gene match. The DNA of the CDR3 is TGTGCCAGCAGCGCGACTAGCGGGATTCCTAGTTTCGATGAGCAGTTCTTC. It yields the protein CASSATSGIPSFDEQFF.

This sequence joins TRBV5-6 and TRBJ2-2; tentative D call: TRBD2 (5 bases). V gave up 5 bases and J gave up 2 bases, with 16 bases separating them. This CDR3 contains 16 residues. CDR1 and CDR2 from the germline V gene are SGHDT and YYEEEE. CDR3: CASSPWPGINTGELFF. CDR3 bases: TGTGCCAGCAGTCCTTGGCCGGGGATCAACACCGGGGAGCTGTTTTTT.

For this clone: The sample carries other DNA sequences with the same CDR3. This chain connects TRBV5-1 to TRBJ2-2, with D unresolved. The CDR3 contains 13 residues. V was shortened by 0 bases and J by 5 bases, with 5 bases between the two germline ends. From germline, CDR1 is SGHRS and CDR2 YFSETQ. The CDR3 DNA reads as TGCGCCAGCAGCTTGGAGGTGACCGGGGAGCTGTTTTTT. Amino acids: CASSLEVTGELFF.

There are a few counts of this clone. The CDR3 region is CASRLDSLPATGELFF. The CDR3 DNA sequence: TGTGCCAGCAGGCTGGACAGCCTCCCCGCCACCGGGGAGCTGTTTTTT. The V and J genes are TRBV5-6 and TRBJ2-2; TRBD1 might be the D (6 bases). Between the trimmed V and J ends, which lost 5 bases and 4 bases, there was a span of 18 bases. CDR1 is SGHDT, CDR2 YYEEEE, per germline. CDR3 length: 16 amino acids.

The rearrangement joins TRBV9 to TRBJ1-1, with D possibly matching TRBD1 (5 bases). The ends were cut back, 4 bases at V and 1 base at J, with 11 bases in the middle. The germline CDR1 and CDR2 sequences are SGDLS and YYNGEE. The CDR3 has 14 residues. CDR3 bases: TGTGCCAGCAGCCCCAGTGGGGCGAACACTGAAGCTTTCTTT. Translated: CASSPSGANTEAFF.

The V call is TRBV7-9, the J call TRBJ2-1, with 7 nucleotides matching TRBD2. The CDR3 runs 17 residues. The germline gives CDR1 SEHNR, CDR2 FQNEAQ (reference sequence). The trim removed 5 bases at V and 0 bases at J, leaving 10 bases unmatched. DNA of the CDR3: TGTGCCAGCAGCCCCACTAGCGCTCGCAGCTCCTACAATGAGCAGTTCTTC. Protein: CASSPTSARSSYNEQFF. The entire variable domain, with the rest obtained from reference TRBV7-9 and TRBJ2-1, is as follows: DTGVSQNPRHKITKRGQNVTFRCDPISEHNRLYWYRQTLGQGPEFLTYFQNEAQLEKSRLLSDRFSAERPKGSFSTLEIQRTEQGDSAMYLCASSPTSARSSYNEQFFGPGTRLTVL.

This chain uses TRBV5-4 with TRBJ1-4, with 7 bases aligning to TRBD1. The CDR3 spans 16 residues. V was clipped by 4 bases and J by 8 bases; unmatched bases: 14. Germline V gene lookup returns CDR1 SGHNT and CDR2 YYREEE (reference sequence). The CDR3 loop reads CASSQASGTDGEKLFF. CDR3 nucleotides: TGTGCCAGCAGCCAAGCGTCCGGGACAGATGGGGAAAAACTGTTTTTT.

This chain links TRBV6-6 with TRBJ2-7; 12 bases agree with TRBD2. The V segment lost 5 bases and the J segment 4 bases; nucleotides outside the gene matches: 3. The V gene's germline CDR1 is MNHNY and CDR2 SVGAGI (reference sequence). The CDR3 sequence is 14 residues long. Here the CDR3 reads CASSPLAGGYEQYF. The CDR3 nucleotides read TGTGCCAGCAGTCCCCTAGCGGGAGGGTACGAGCAGTACTTC.

J is TRBJ2-5 and V is TRBV7-9; D gene ambiguous. V lost 6 bases and J 5 bases, leaving 19 bases between the germline ends. The CDR3 is 15 amino acids. From germline, CDR1 is SEHNR and CDR2 FQNEAQ (reference sequence). CDR3 loop: CASRPGFGAWETQYF. The CDR3, as DNA: TGTGCCAGCAGGCCTGGTTTTGGAGCCTGGGAGACCCAGTACTTC.

This clone was observed once. V and J are TRBV7-6 and TRBJ1-3; the match to TRBD1 covers 8 bases. With 3 bases clipped from V and 8 bases from J, the junction kept 6 bases outside the gene matches. The germline V gene has CDR1 SGHVS and CDR2 FNYEAQ. The CDR3 has 14 amino acids. CDR3 residues: CASSFLDRGHTIYF. In DNA form, the CDR3 reads TGTGCCAGCAGCTTCCTTGACAGGGGACACACCATATATTTT.